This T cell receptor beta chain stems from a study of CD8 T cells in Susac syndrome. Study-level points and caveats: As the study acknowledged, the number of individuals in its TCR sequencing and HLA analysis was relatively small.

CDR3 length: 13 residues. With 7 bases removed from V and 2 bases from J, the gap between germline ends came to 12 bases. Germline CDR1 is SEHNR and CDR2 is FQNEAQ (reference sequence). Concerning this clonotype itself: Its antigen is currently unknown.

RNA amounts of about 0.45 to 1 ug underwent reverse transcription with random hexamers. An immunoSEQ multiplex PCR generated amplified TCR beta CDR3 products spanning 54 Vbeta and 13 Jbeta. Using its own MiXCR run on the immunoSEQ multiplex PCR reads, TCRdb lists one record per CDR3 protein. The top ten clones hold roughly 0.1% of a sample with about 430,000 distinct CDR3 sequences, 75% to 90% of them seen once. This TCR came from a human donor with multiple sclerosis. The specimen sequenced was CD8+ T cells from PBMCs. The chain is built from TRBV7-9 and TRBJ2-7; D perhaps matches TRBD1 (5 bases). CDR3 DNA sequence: TGTGCCAGCACCCTCGACAGCCCCTACGAGCAGTACTTC. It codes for CASTLDSPYEQYF.